The sample holds many counts of the clone carrying this T cell receptor (beta chain). Antigen: not known. This CDR3 has 14 amino acids. Germline assignment: CDR1 MNHEY and CDR2 SVGAGI. The V segment lost 4 bases and the J segment 2 bases; nucleotides outside the gene matches: 0. This record comes from a study of T-cell memory formation after mild COVID-19. Whole-study results and caveats: Whereas later expanders leaned CD4+, clones contracting day 15 to 85 showed a balanced CD4/CD8 makeup. Shrinking CD4+ clones resided mostly in CM and EM, and CD8+ ones in EMRA. The finding that pre-infection memory included some responding clones suggested that cross-reactive memory joined.

After 5'RACE with constant-segment primers, TCR alpha and TCR beta cDNA libraries carrying sample barcodes and UMIs were obtained. MiXCR, applied by TCRdb to the 5' RACE reads, yields one record per CDR3 protein. The sample shows 150,000 to 200,000 distinct CDR3 sequences, around 15% of them seen only once. The chain recombines TRBV6-5 with TRBJ1-2; 11 bases are shared with TRBD1. The sample taken for sequencing was PBMCs or a T cell subset sorted from them (not recorded which). This sequence originates from an adult woman who had mild COVID-19 (a few samples of this study predate the infection). Cell type and time point are not known. For the CDR3, the DNA is TGTGCCAGCAGTTGGACAGGGGGCAACTATGGCTACACCTTC. Translating it yields CASSWTGGNYGYTF.